A single T cell receptor (beta chain) is shown here with its context. Antigen specificity is unknown. The donors were part of the validation cohort of 120 subjects. That cohort was separate from the first cohort, which comprised 666 subjects. This record belongs to a study of cytomegalovirus exposure and HLA in healthy donors. Whole-study results and caveats: Published work reported that the classifier diagnosed cytomegalovirus status with high specificity and sensitivity. Associated with cytomegalovirus, according to the listing, were 150 to 200 TCR beta chains.

Clones were read by immunoSEQ multiplex PCR, and TCRdb kept only the in-frame ones, dropping some. Altogether hundreds of thousands of clones are present, approximately 90% being singletons, with the ten largest covering about 0.85%. Trimming removed 3 bases from V and 3 bases from J; junction bases left unmatched: 2. The CDR3 length is 15 residues. Per the germline V gene, CDR1 is MDHEN and CDR2 is SYDVKM. Sequenced sample: PBMCs. The clonotype comes from a woman in her late teens or twenties in good health and CMV-seronegative. The chain employs TRBV28 and TRBJ1-6; TRBD1 matches at 7 bases. CDR3 protein: CASSLGQIYNSPLHF. The CDR3 coding sequence is TGTGCCAGCAGTTTGGGACAGATCTATAATTCACCCCTCCACTTT.